Listed below are T cell receptor beta chains from one sample, sequenced in a study of post-analysis software for immune sequencing data. One entry per CDR3 protein, called by TCRdb with MiXCR from the PCR reads. In the table there are more than 500,000 distinct CDR3 sequences, approximately 34% of which are singletons. Sequencing was done on a sample of blood. These receptors were obtained from a girl aged 2 to 17 with multiple sclerosis. Both conserved end residues are part of each CDR3. Each record gives: clone size, D gene, J gene, V gene, CDR3 protein, CDR3 DNA. The D gene is left open where the match is weak. Clone size appears in some rows only: once, few, many, or a class for an expanded clone.

abundance: -
d_gene: -
j_gene: TRBJ1-5
v_gene: TRBV7-8
CDR3aa: CASSLGSGVLQPQHF
CDR3nt: TGTGCCAGCAGCTTAGGTTCAGGGGTTCTTCAGCCCCAGCATTTT

abundance: few
d_gene: TRBD2
j_gene: TRBJ2-5
v_gene: TRBV12-3/TRBV12-4
CDR3aa: CASSLGLAGGLQETQYF
CDR3nt: TGTGCCAGCAGTTTAGGCCTAGCGGGGGGACTACAAGAGACCCAGTACTTC

abundance: -
d_gene: TRBD1
j_gene: TRBJ1-5
v_gene: TRBV6-1
CDR3aa: CASSAGTGRFNQPQHF
CDR3nt: TGTGCCAGCAGCGCCGGGACAGGGAGGTTCAATCAGCCCCAGCATTTT

abundance: few
d_gene: -
j_gene: TRBJ2-5
v_gene: TRBV29-1
CDR3aa: CSVYRNQETQYF
CDR3nt: TGCAGCGTGTACAGGAACCAAGAGACCCAGTACTTC

abundance: once
d_gene: -
j_gene: TRBJ2-1
v_gene: TRBV11-2
CDR3aa: CASSLDLGGGEQFF
CDR3nt: TGTGCCAGCAGCTTAGATCTCGGGGGAGGTGAGCAGTTCTTC

abundance: few
d_gene: TRBD2
j_gene: TRBJ2-5
v_gene: TRBV12-3/TRBV12-4
CDR3aa: CASSKPGGPGETQYF
CDR3nt: TGTGCCAGCAGCAAGCCGGGGGGGCCTGGAGAGACCCAGTACTTC

abundance: -
d_gene: TRBD2
j_gene: TRBJ2-3
v_gene: TRBV6-6
CDR3aa: CASKLAGTTDTQYF
CDR3nt: TGTGCCAGCAAACTAGCGGGGACCACAGATACGCAGTATTTT

abundance: few
d_gene: -
j_gene: TRBJ1-6
v_gene: TRBV12-3/TRBV12-4
CDR3aa: CASSATGDSPLHF
CDR3nt: TGTGCCAGCAGTGCAACTGGGGATTCACCCCTCCACTTT

abundance: -
d_gene: TRBD1
j_gene: TRBJ2-5
v_gene: TRBV29-1
CDR3aa: CSVGTGQEQYF
CDR3nt: TGCAGCGTAGGGACAGGGCAAGAGCAGTACTTC

abundance: -
d_gene: -
j_gene: TRBJ2-5
v_gene: TRBV6-5
CDR3aa: CASSYSSVGGTQYF
CDR3nt: TGTGCCAGCAGTTACTCATCGGTGGGGGGGACCCAGTACTTC

abundance: -
d_gene: -
j_gene: TRBJ2-7
v_gene: TRBV10-3
CDR3aa: CAISGEYEQYF
CDR3nt: TGTGCCATCAGTGGTGAATACGAGCAGTACTTC

abundance: -
d_gene: TRBD1
j_gene: TRBJ1-5
v_gene: TRBV10-3
CDR3aa: CAISESGTAYNQPQHF
CDR3nt: TGTGCCATCAGTGAGTCGGGGACAGCCTACAATCAGCCCCAGCATTTT

abundance: -
d_gene: -
j_gene: TRBJ1-4
v_gene: TRBV7-9
CDR3aa: CASRGEWEKLFF
CDR3nt: TGTGCCAGCAGGGGAGAATGGGAAAAACTGTTTTTT

abundance: once
d_gene: TRBD2
j_gene: TRBJ2-1
v_gene: TRBV2
CDR3aa: CANRAGGLYNEQFF
CDR3nt: TGTGCCAACAGAGCGGGGGGGCTCTACAATGAGCAGTTCTTC

abundance: few
d_gene: TRBD1
j_gene: TRBJ1-1
v_gene: TRBV12-3/TRBV12-4
CDR3aa: CASSPIQRTGADTEAFF
CDR3nt: TGTGCCAGCAGCCCGATCCAGCGGACAGGGGCTGACACTGAAGCTTTCTTT

abundance: -
d_gene: -
j_gene: TRBJ2-5
v_gene: TRBV11-2
CDR3aa: CASSLRTLRETQYF
CDR3nt: TGTGCCAGCAGCTTGAGAACCCTGAGAGAGACCCAGTACTTC

abundance: -
d_gene: -
j_gene: TRBJ1-1
v_gene: TRBV10-3
CDR3aa: CAISEGRNTEAFF
CDR3nt: TGTGCCATCAGTGAAGGCCGGAACACTGAAGCTTTCTTT

abundance: -
d_gene: -
j_gene: TRBJ1-5
v_gene: TRBV27
CDR3aa: CASSLIPHSNQPQHF
CDR3nt: TGTGCCAGCAGCCTAATTCCCCACAGCAATCAGCCCCAGCATTTT

abundance: -
d_gene: -
j_gene: TRBJ1-1
v_gene: TRBV15
CDR3aa: CATSRPGGAKGTEAFF
CDR3nt: TGTGCCACCAGCCGACCCGGGGGAGCCAAGGGCACTGAAGCTTTCTTT

abundance: few
d_gene: -
j_gene: TRBJ2-1
v_gene: TRBV12-3/TRBV12-4
CDR3aa: CASRPRWDEQFF
CDR3nt: TGTGCCAGCCGTCCCCGGTGGGATGAGCAGTTCTTC

abundance: -
d_gene: -
j_gene: TRBJ1-2
v_gene: TRBV6-1
CDR3aa: CASRQPGGGHGYTF
CDR3nt: TGTGCCAGCAGACAACCGGGGGGCGGACATGGCTACACCTTC

abundance: -
d_gene: -
j_gene: TRBJ2-4
v_gene: TRBV6-1
CDR3aa: CASTDTPKNIQYF
CDR3nt: TGTGCCAGCACGGACACTCCCAAAAACATTCAGTACTTC

abundance: -
d_gene: -
j_gene: TRBJ2-3
v_gene: TRBV28
CDR3aa: CASTPSGWSTDTQYF
CDR3nt: TGTGCCAGCACTCCCTCTGGGTGGAGCACAGATACGCAGTATTTT

abundance: once
d_gene: -
j_gene: TRBJ2-7
v_gene: TRBV11-2
CDR3aa: CASTITSSYEQYF
CDR3nt: TGTGCCAGCACCATAACCAGCTCCTACGAGCAGTACTTC

abundance: few
d_gene: TRBD2
j_gene: TRBJ2-5
v_gene: TRBV20-1
CDR3aa: CSARIAGGRETQYF
CDR3nt: TGCAGTGCCAGGATAGCGGGGGGAAGAGAGACCCAGTACTTC

abundance: -
d_gene: -
j_gene: TRBJ2-3
v_gene: TRBV6-6
CDR3aa: CASARGYTDTQYF
CDR3nt: TGTGCCAGCGCCCGGGGCTACACAGATACGCAGTATTTT

abundance: -
d_gene: -
j_gene: TRBJ2-5
v_gene: TRBV12-3/TRBV12-4
CDR3aa: CASRLGRVETQYF
CDR3nt: TGTGCCAGCAGGTTGGGCAGGGTAGAGACCCAGTACTTC

abundance: -
d_gene: -
j_gene: TRBJ1-5
v_gene: TRBV25-1
CDR3aa: CASSAGTPYQPQHF
CDR3nt: TGTGCCAGCAGCGCGGGAACGCCTTATCAGCCCCAGCATTTT

abundance: -
d_gene: TRBD1
j_gene: TRBJ2-3
v_gene: TRBV10-3
CDR3aa: CAIRDRGGTDTQYF
CDR3nt: TGTGCCATCAGAGACAGGGGCGGGACAGATACGCAGTATTTT

abundance: -
d_gene: TRBD1
j_gene: TRBJ2-2
v_gene: TRBV6-1
CDR3aa: CASNRQGRTGELFF
CDR3nt: TGTGCCAGCAACAGACAGGGTAGAACCGGGGAGCTGTTTTTT

abundance: few
d_gene: -
j_gene: TRBJ1-1
v_gene: TRBV12-3/TRBV12-4
CDR3aa: CASSLSRQNTEAFF
CDR3nt: TGTGCCAGCAGTTTATCCAGGCAGAACACTGAAGCTTTCTTT

abundance: few
d_gene: -
j_gene: TRBJ2-7
v_gene: TRBV7-2
CDR3aa: CASSPAPLGEQYF
CDR3nt: TGTGCCAGCAGTCCCGCCCCGTTGGGCGAGCAGTACTTC

abundance: -
d_gene: -
j_gene: TRBJ2-7
v_gene: TRBV6-5
CDR3aa: CASAQGDEQYF
CDR3nt: TGTGCCAGCGCGCAGGGTGACGAGCAGTACTTC

abundance: few
d_gene: -
j_gene: TRBJ1-1
v_gene: TRBV5-1
CDR3aa: CASSLAAGTAKYEAFF
CDR3nt: TGCGCCAGCAGCTTGGCGGCTGGGACGGCAAAATACGAAGCTTTCTTT

abundance: few
d_gene: -
j_gene: TRBJ2-5
v_gene: TRBV5-1
CDR3aa: CASSSRTEETQYF
CDR3nt: TGCGCCAGCAGCAGCAGAACGGAAGAGACCCAGTACTTC

abundance: -
d_gene: TRBD1
j_gene: TRBJ2-7
v_gene: TRBV5-1
CDR3aa: CASSSRDRVTLASYEQYF
CDR3nt: TGCGCCAGCAGCTCCCGGGACAGGGTGACTCTCGCGTCCTACGAGCAGTACTTC

abundance: few
d_gene: TRBD2
j_gene: TRBJ2-1
v_gene: TRBV7-2
CDR3aa: CASSLAAGGVNEQFF
CDR3nt: TGTGCCAGCAGCTTAGCTGCGGGGGGCGTCAATGAGCAGTTCTTC

abundance: once
d_gene: TRBD2
j_gene: TRBJ2-7
v_gene: TRBV20-1
CDR3aa: CSASERGTGEQYF
CDR3nt: TGCAGTGCTAGTGAGCGGGGCACTGGGGAGCAGTACTTC

abundance: -
d_gene: -
j_gene: TRBJ1-1
v_gene: TRBV5-1
CDR3aa: CASSLQGSYTEAFF
CDR3nt: TGCGCCAGCAGCTTGCAGGGTTCGTACACTGAAGCTTTCTTT

abundance: -
d_gene: -
j_gene: TRBJ1-1
v_gene: TRBV7-9
CDR3aa: CASGNPVTSFF
CDR3nt: TGTGCCAGCGGTAACCCCGTGACTTCTTTCTTT

abundance: -
d_gene: TRBD1
j_gene: TRBJ1-1
v_gene: TRBV6-6
CDR3aa: CASSRETGGYPEAFF
CDR3nt: TGTGCCAGCAGTAGGGAGACAGGGGGTTACCCTGAAGCTTTCTTT

abundance: few
d_gene: TRBD2
j_gene: TRBJ2-7
v_gene: TRBV9
CDR3aa: CASSTLAGGPYNEQYF
CDR3nt: TGTGCCAGCAGCACCCTAGCGGGGGGGCCTTACAATGAGCAGTACTTC

abundance: few
d_gene: TRBD1
j_gene: TRBJ2-7
v_gene: TRBV29-1
CDR3aa: CSATGALSYEQYF
CDR3nt: TGCAGCGCCACAGGGGCCCTCTCCTACGAGCAGTACTTC

abundance: many
d_gene: TRBD2
j_gene: TRBJ2-5
v_gene: TRBV9
CDR3aa: CASSVGLAGAGETQYF
CDR3nt: TGTGCCAGCAGCGTAGGGCTAGCGGGGGCAGGAGAGACCCAGTACTTC

abundance: few
d_gene: TRBD2
j_gene: TRBJ2-5
v_gene: TRBV5-1
CDR3aa: CASSIKLAGRGETQYF
CDR3nt: TGCGCCAGCAGCATTAAACTAGCGGGCCGCGGGGAGACCCAGTACTTC

abundance: -
d_gene: TRBD2
j_gene: TRBJ2-2
v_gene: TRBV25-1
CDR3aa: CASSPRGGEGIGTRELFF
CDR3nt: TGTGCCAGCAGCCCCCGGGGGGGCGAGGGAATAGGCACCAGGGAGCTGTTTTTT

abundance: -
d_gene: -
j_gene: TRBJ1-1
v_gene: TRBV15
CDR3aa: CATSRGLGLKDTEAFF
CDR3nt: TGTGCCACCAGCCGTGGTCTGGGGTTAAAGGACACTGAAGCTTTCTTT

abundance: -
d_gene: -
j_gene: TRBJ2-7
v_gene: TRBV10-3
CDR3aa: CAIRRDTSFEQYF
CDR3nt: TGTGCCATCAGGCGGGACACCTCTTTCGAGCAGTACTTC

abundance: -
d_gene: -
j_gene: TRBJ2-4
v_gene: TRBV24-1
CDR3aa: CATSEGGENIQYF
CDR3nt: TGTGCCACCAGTGAAGGAGGGGAAAACATTCAGTACTTC

abundance: -
d_gene: -
j_gene: TRBJ2-3
v_gene: TRBV7-2
CDR3aa: CASSLTGALTDTQYF
CDR3nt: TGTGCCAGCAGCCTCACCGGGGCTCTAACGGATACGCAGTATTTT

abundance: -
d_gene: -
j_gene: TRBJ1-5
v_gene: TRBV12-3/TRBV12-4
CDR3aa: CASSLELYQPQHF
CDR3nt: TGTGCCAGCAGTTTAGAGCTTTATCAGCCCCAGCATTTT

abundance: -
d_gene: -
j_gene: TRBJ1-2
v_gene: TRBV29-1
CDR3aa: CSVVVPYNYGYTF
CDR3nt: TGCAGCGTTGTTGTGCCATACAACTATGGCTACACCTTC